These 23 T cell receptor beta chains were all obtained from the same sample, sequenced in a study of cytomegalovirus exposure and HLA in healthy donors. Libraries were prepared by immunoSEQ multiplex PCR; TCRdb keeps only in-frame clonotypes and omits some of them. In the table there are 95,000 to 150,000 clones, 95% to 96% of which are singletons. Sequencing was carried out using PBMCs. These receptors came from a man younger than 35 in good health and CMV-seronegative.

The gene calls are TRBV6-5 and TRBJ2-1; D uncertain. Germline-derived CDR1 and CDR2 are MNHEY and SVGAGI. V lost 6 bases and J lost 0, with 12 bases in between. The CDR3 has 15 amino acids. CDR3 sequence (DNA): TGTGCCAGCAGCAGAGGCCAGAGCTCCTACAATGAGCAGTTCTTC. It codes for CASSRGQSSYNEQFF.

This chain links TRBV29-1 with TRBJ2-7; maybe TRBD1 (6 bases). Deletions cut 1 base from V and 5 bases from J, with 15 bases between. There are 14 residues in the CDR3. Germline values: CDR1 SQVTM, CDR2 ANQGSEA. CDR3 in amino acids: CSVEVNRVGHEQYF. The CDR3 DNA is TGCAGCGTTGAAGTTAACAGGGTAGGCCACGAGCAGTACTTC.

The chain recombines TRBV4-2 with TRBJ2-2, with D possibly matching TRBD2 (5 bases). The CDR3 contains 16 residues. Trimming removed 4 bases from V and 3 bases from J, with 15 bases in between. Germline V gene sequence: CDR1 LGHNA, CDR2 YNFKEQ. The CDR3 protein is CASSPEGGKDTGELFF. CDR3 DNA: TGTGCCAGCAGCCCCGAGGGCGGAAAGGACACCGGGGAGCTGTTTTTT.

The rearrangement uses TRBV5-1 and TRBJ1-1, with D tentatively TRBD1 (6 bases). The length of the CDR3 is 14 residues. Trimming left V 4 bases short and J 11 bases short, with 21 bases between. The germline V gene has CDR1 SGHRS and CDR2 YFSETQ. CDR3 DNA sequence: TGCGCCAGCAGCCCCATAGGACAGTCCGGGACGGCTTTCTTT. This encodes CASSPIGQSGTAFF.

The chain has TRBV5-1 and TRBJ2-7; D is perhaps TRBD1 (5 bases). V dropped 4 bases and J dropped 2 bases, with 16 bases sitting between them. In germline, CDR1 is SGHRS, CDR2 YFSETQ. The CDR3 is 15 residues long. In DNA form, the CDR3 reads TGCGCCAGCAGCGTAAGGGCAGGGATCACCTACGAGCAGTACTTC. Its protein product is CASSVRAGITYEQYF. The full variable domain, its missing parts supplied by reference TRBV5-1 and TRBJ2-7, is KAGVTQTPRYLIKTRGQQVTLSCSPISGHRSVSWYQQTPGQGLQFLFEYFSETQRNKGNFPGRFSGRQFSNSRSEMNVSTLELGDSALYLCASSVRAGITYEQYFGPGTRLTVT.

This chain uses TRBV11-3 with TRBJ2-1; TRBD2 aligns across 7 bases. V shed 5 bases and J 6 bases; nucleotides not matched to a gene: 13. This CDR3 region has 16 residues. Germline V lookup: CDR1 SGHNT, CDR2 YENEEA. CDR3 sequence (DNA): TGTGCCAGCAGCCGCGGGGGTGGTACGTTAGGCAATGAGCAGTTCTTC. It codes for CASSRGGGTLGNEQFF.

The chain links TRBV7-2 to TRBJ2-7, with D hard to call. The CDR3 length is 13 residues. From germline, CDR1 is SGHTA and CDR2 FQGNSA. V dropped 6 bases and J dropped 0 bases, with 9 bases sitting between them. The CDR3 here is CASSPTPSYEQYF. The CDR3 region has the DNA TGTGCCAGCAGTCCTACGCCCTCCTACGAGCAGTACTTC.

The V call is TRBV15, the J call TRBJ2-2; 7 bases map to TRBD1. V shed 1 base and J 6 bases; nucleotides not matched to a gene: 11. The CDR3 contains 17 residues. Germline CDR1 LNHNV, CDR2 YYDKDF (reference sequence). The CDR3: CATSRGGSRGMAGELFF. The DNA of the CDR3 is TGTGCCACCAGCAGAGGGGGGAGCAGGGGGATGGCCGGGGAGCTGTTTTTT.

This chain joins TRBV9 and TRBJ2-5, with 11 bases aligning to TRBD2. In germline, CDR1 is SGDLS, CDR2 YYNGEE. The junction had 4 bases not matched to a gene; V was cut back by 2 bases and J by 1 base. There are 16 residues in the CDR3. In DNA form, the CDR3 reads TGTGCCAGCAGCGTTACTAGCGGGAGCTTCCAAGAGACCCAGTACTTC. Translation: CASSVTSGSFQETQYF.

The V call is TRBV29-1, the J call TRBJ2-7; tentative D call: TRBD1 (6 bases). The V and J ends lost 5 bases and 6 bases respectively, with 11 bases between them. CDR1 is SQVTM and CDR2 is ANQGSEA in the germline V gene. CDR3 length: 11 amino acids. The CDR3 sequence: CSVKQGSEQYF. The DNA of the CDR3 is TGCAGCGTTAAACAGGGCTCCGAGCAGTACTTC.

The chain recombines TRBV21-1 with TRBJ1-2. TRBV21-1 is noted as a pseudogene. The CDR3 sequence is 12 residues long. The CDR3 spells CASKRGRDGYTF. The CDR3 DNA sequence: TGTGCCAGCAAGAGGGGGAGGGATGGCTACACCTTC.

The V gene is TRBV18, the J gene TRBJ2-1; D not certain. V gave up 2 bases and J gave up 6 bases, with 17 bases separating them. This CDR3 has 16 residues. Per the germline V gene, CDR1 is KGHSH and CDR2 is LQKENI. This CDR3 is CASSPGAGRPRNEQFF. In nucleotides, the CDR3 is TGTGCCAGCTCACCAGGTGCCGGTCGCCCACGCAATGAGCAGTTCTTC.

The chain's CDR3 is CAWRFVGRAYEQYF. The CDR3 DNA sequence: TGTGCCTGGAGGTTTGTGGGCAGGGCCTACGAGCAGTACTTC. The chain combines TRBV30 with TRBJ2-7, with a tentative D call TRBD1 (5 bases). The germline V gene has CDR1 GTSNPN and CDR2 SVGIG (reference sequence). V was cut by 3 bases and J by 2 bases, with 14 bases left in between. The CDR3 is made up of 14 amino acids.

This CDR3 reads CASSQAGPYNEQFF. CDR3 nucleotides: TGCGCCAGCAGCCAAGCAGGGCCTTACAATGAGCAGTTCTTC. The V gene is TRBV4-3, the J gene TRBJ2-1; D may be TRBD1 (5 bases). CDR3 length equals 14 residues. Trimming removed 1 base from V and 4 bases from J, with 8 bases in between. Germline CDR1 reads LGHNA; CDR2 reads YSLEER.

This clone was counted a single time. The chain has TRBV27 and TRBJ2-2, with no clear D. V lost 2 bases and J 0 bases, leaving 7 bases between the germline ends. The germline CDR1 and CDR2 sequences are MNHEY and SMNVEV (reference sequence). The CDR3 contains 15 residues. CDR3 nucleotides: TGTGCCAGCAGTTTAGGGCAACCGAACACCGGGGAGCTGTTTTTT. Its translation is CASSLGQPNTGELFF.

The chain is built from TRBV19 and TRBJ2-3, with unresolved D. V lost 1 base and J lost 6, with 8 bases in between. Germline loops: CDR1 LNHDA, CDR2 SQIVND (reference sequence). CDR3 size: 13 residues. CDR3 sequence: CASSIGFEDTQYF. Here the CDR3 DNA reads TGTGCCAGTAGTATAGGTTTCGAGGATACGCAGTATTTT.

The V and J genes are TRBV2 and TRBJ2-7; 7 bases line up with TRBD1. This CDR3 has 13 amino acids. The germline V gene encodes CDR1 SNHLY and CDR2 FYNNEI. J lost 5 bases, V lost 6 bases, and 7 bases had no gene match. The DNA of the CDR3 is TGTGCCAGCAGAGTAAGGGGGCTCGACGAGCAGTACTTC. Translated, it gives CASRVRGLDEQYF.

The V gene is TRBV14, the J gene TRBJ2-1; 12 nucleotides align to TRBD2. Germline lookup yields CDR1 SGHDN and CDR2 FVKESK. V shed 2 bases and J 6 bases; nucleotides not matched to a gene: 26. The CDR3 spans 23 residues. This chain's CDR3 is CASSQRPLLPGLAGRRVGNEQFF. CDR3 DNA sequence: TGTGCCAGCAGCCAACGCCCGCTTTTACCTGGACTAGCGGGAAGGAGGGTAGGCAATGAGCAGTTCTTC.

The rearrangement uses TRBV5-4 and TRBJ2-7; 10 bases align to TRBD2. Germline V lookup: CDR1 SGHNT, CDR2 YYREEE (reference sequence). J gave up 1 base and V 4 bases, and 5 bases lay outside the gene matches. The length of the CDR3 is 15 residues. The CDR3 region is CASSGGLAVSYEQYF. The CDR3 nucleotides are TGTGCCAGCAGCGGAGGACTAGCGGTTTCCTACGAGCAGTACTTC.

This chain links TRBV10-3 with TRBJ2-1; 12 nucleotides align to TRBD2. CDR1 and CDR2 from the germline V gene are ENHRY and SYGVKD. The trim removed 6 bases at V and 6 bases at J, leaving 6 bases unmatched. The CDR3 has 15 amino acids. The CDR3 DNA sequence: TGTGCCATCAGCCTGACTAGCGGGAGAGGCAATGAGCAGTTCTTC. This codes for CAISLTSGRGNEQFF.

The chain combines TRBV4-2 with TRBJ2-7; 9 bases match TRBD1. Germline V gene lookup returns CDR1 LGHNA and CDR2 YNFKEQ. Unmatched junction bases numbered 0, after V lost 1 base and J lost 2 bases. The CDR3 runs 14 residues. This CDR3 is CASSQGQGAYEQYF. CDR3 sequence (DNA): TGTGCCAGCAGCCAAGGACAGGGGGCCTACGAGCAGTACTTC.

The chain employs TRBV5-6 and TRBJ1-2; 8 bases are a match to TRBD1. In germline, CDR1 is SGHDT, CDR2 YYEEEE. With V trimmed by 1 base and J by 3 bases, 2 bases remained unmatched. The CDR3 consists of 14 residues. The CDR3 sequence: CASSLNRGYYGYTF. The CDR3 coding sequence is TGTGCCAGCAGCTTGAACAGGGGGTACTATGGCTACACCTTC.

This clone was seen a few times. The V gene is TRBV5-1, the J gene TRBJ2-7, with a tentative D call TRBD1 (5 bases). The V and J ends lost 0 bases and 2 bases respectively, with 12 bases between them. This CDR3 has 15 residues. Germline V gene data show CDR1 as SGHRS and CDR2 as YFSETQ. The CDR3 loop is CASSLGADRPYEQYF. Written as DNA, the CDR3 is TGCGCCAGCAGCTTGGGGGCCGACAGACCCTACGAGCAGTACTTC.